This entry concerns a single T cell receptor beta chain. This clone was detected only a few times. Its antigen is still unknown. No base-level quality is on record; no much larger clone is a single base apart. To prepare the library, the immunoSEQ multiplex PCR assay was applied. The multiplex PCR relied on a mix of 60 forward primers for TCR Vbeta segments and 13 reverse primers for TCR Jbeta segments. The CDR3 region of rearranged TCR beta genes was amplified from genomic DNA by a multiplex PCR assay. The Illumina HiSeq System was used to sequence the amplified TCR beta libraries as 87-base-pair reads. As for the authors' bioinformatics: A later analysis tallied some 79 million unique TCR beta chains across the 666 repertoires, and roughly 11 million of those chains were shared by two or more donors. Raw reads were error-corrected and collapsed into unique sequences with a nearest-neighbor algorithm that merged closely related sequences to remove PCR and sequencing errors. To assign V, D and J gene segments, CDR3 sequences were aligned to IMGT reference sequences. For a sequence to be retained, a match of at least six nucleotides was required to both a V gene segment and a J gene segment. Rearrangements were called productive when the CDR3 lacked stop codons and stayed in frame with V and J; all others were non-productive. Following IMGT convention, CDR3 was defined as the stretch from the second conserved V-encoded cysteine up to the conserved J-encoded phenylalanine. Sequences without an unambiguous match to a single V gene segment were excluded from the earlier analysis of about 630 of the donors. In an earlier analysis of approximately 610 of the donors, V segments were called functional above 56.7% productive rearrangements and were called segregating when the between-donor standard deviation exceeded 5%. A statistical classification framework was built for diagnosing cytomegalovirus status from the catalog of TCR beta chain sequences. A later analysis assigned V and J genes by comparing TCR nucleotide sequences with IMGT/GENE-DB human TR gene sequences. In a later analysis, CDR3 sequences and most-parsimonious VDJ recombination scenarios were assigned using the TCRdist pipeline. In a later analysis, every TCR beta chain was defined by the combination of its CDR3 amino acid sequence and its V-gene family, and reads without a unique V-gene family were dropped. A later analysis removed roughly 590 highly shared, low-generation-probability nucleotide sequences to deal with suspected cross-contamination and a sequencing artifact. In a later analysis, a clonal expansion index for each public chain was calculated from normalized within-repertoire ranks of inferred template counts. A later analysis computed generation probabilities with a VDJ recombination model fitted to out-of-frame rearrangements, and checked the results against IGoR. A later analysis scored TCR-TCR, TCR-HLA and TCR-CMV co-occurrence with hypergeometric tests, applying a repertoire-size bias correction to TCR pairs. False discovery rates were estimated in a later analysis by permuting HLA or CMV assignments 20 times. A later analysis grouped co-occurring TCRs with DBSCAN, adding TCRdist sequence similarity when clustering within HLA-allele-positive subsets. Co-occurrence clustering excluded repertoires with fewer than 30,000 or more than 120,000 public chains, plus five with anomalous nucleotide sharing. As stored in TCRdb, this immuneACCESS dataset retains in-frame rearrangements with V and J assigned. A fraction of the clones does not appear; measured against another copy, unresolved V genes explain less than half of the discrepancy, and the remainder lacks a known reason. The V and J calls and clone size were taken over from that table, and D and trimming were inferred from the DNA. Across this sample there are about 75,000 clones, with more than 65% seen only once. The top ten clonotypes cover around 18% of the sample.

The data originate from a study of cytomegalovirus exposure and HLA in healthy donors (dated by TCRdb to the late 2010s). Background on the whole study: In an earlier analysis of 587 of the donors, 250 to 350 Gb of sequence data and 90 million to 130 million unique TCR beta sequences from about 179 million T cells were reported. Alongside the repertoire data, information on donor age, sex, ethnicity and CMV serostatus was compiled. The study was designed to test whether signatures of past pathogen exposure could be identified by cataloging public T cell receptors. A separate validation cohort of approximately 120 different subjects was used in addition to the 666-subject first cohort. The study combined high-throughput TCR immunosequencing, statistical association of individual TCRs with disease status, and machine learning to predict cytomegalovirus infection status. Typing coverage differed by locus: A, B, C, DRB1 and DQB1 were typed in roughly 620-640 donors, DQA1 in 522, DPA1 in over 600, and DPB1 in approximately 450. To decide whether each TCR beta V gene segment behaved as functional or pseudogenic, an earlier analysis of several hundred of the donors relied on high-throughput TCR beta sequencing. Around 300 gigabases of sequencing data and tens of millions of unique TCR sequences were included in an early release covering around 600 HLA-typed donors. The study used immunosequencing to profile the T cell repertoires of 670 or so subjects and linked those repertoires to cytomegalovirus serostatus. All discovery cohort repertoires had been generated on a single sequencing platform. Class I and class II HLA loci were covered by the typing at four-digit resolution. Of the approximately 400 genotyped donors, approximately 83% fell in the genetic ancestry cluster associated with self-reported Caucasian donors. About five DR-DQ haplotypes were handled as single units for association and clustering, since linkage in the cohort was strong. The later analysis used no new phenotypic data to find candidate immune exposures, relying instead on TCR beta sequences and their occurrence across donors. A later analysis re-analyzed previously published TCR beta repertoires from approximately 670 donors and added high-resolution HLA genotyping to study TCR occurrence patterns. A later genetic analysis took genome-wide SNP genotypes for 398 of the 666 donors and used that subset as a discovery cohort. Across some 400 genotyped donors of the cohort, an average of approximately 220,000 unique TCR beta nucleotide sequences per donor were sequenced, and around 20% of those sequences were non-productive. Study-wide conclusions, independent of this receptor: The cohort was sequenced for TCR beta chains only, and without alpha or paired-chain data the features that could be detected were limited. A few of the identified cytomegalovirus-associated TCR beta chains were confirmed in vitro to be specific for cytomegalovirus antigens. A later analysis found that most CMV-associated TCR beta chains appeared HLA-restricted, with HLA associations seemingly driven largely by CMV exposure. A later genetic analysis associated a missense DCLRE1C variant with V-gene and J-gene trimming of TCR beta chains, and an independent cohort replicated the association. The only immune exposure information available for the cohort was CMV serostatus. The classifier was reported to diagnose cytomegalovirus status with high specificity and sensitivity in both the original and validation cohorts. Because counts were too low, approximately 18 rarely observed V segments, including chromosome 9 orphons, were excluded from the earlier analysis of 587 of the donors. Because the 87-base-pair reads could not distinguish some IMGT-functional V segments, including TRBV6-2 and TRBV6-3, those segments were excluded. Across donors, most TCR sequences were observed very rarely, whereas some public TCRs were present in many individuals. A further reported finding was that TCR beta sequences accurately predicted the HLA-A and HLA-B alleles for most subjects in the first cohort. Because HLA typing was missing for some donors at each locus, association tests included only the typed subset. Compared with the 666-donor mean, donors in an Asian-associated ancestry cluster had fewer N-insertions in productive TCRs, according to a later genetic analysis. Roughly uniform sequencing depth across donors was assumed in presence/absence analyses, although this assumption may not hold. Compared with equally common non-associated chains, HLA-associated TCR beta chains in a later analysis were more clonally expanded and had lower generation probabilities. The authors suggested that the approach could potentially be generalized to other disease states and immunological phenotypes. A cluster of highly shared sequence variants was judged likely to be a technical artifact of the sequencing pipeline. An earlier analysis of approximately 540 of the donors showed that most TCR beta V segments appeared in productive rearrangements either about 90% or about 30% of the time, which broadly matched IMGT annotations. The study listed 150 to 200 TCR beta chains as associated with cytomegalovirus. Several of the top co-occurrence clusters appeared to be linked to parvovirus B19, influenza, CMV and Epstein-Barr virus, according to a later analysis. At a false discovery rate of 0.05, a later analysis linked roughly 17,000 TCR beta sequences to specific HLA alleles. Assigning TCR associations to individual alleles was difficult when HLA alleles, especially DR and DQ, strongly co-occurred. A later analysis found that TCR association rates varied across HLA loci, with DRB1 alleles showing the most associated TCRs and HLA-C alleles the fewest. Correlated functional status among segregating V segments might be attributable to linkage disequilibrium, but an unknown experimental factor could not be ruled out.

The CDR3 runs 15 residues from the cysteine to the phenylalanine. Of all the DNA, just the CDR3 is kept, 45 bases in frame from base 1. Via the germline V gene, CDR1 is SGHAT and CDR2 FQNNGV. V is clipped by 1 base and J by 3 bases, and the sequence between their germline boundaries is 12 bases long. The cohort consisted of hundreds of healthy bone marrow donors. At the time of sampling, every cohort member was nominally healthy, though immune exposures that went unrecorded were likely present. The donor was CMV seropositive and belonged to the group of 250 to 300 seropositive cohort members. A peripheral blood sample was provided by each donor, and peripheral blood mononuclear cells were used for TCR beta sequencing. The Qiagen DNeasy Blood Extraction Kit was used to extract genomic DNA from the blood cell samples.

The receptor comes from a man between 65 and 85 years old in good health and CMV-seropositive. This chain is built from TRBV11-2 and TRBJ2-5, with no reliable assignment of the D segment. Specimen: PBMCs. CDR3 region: CASSLGGLTEETQYF. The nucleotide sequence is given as TGTGCCAGCAGCTTAGGAGGCCTGACGGAAGAGACCCAGTACTTC. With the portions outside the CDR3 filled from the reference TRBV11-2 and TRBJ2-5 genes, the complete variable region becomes EAGVAQSPRYKIIEKRQSVAFWCNPISGHATLYWYQQILGQGPKLLIQFQNNGVVDDSQLPKDRFSAERLKGVDSTLKIQPAKLEDSAVYLCASSLGGLTEETQYFGPGTRLLVL.